This TCR beta chain stems from a study of T-cell reconstitution after alpha-beta-depleted transplantation in children. This clonotype was detected a few times. Its cognate antigen is unknown. The CDR3 has 10 residues. J was trimmed by 11 bases and V by 5 bases; bases with no gene match: 6. The germline gives CDR1 SQVTM, CDR2 ANQGSEA. Study findings and constraints: Surviving thymic progenitors and recipient T cells were the source of high TCRbeta diversity at day 60 in some patients. Counts and diversity of T cells one year after transplant came mostly from newly produced T cells. Reportedly, alpha-beta T cells present about two months post-transplant originated from several hundred expanded clones of graft origin.

As it was prepared, the TCRbeta library received unique molecular identifiers. A single record per CDR3 protein comes from TCRdb applying MiXCR to the PCR reads. The table lists some 440,000 distinct CDR3 sequences, 15% to 20% of them singletons. The sequence derives from a boy younger than two who had a stem cell transplant for Wiskott-Aldrich syndrome, so the T cells may come from the graft donor. V usage is TRBV29-1 and J usage is TRBJ2-7, with 7 bases matching TRBD1. Sequences were derived from PBMCs, mostly from graft donor cells, sampled 360 days after TCRalphabeta/CD19-depleted stem cell transplant. The CDR3 loop reads CSVRTGQEYF. The CDR3 DNA is TGCAGCGTTCGAACAGGACAGGAGTACTTC.